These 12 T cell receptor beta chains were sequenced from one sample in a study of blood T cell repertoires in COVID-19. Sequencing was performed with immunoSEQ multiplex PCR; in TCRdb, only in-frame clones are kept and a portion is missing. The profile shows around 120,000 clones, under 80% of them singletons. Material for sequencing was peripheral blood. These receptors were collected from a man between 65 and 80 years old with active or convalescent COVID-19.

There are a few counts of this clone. The CDR3 nucleotides are TGTGCCAGCAGCTTAGATTCTCCCGGCTACACCTTC. Its translation: CASSLDSPGYTF. The rearrangement links TRBV7-2 to TRBJ1-2; D call uncertain. This CDR3 comprises 12 residues. Trimming took off 1 base at V and 8 bases at J, with 8 bases between the two ends. Germline V gene sequence: CDR1 SGHTA, CDR2 FQGNSA.

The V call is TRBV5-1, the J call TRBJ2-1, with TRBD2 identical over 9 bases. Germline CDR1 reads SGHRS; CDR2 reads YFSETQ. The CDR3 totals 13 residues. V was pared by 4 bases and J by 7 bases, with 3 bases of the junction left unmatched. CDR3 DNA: TGCGCCAGCAGCGGGACTAGCAGGAATGAGCAGTTCTTC. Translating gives CASSGTSRNEQFF.

CDR3 loop: CASMRDRGHKNEQFF. As DNA, the CDR3 is TGTGCCAGCATGAGGGACAGGGGGCATAAGAATGAGCAGTTCTTC. This chain connects TRBV2 to TRBJ2-1; 12 positions agree with TRBD1. Germline V gene data show CDR1 as SNHLY and CDR2 as FYNNEI. Trimming cost V 7 bases and J 7 bases; bases outside gene matches: 8. The CDR3 extends over 15 amino acids.

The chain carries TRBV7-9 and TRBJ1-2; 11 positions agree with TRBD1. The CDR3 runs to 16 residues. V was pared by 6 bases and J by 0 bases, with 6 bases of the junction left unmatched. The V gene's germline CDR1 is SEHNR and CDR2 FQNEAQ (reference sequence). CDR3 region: CASSHGQGASNYGYTF. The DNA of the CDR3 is TGTGCCAGCAGTCATGGACAGGGGGCCTCTAACTATGGCTACACCTTC.

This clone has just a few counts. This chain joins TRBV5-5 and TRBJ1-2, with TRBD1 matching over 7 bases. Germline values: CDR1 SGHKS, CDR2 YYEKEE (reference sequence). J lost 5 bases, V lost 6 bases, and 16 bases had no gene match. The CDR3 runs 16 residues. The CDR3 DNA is TGTGCCAGCACCCGGACGGGGACAGCCCTTTGGTATGGCTACACCTTC. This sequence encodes CASTRTGTALWYGYTF.

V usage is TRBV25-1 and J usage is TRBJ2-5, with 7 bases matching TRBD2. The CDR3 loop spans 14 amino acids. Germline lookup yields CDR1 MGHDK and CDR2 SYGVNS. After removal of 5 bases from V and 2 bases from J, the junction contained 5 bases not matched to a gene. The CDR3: CASSWTGGQETQYF. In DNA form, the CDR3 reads TGTGCCAGCAGTTGGACGGGGGGACAAGAGACCCAGTACTTC. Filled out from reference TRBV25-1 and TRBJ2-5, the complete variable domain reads EADIYQTPRYLVIGTGKKITLECSQTMGHDKMYWYQQDPGMELHLIHYSYGVNSTEKGDLSSESTVSRIRTEHFPLTLESARPSHTSQYLCASSWTGGQETQYFGPGTRLLVL.

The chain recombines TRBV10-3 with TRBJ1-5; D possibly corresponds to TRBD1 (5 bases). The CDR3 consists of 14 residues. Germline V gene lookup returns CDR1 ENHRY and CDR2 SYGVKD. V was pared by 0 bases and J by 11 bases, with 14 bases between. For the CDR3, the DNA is TGTGCCATCAGTGAGTCTTTCAGGGCATCGGCCCAGCATTTT. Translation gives CAISESFRASAQHF.

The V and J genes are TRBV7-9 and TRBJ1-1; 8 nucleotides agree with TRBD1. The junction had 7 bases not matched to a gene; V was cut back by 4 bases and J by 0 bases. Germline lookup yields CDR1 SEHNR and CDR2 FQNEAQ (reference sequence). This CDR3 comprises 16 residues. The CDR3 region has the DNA TGTGCCAGCAGCTCCGCAGGGGGCGCGGTGAACACTGAAGCTTTCTTT. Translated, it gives CASSSAGGAVNTEAFF.

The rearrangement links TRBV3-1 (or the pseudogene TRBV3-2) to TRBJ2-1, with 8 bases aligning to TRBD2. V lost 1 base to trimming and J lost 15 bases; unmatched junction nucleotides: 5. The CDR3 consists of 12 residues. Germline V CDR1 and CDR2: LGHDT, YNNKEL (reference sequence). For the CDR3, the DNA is TGTGCCAGCAGCCAAGCCACAGGACTAGCGTTCTTC. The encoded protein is CASSQATGLAFF.

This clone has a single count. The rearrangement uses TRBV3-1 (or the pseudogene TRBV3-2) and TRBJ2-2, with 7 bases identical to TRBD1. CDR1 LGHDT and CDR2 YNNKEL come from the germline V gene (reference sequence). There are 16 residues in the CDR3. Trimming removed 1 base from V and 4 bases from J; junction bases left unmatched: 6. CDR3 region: CASSQGTGISTGELFF. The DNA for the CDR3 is TGTGCCAGCAGCCAAGGGACAGGAATTAGCACCGGGGAGCTGTTTTTT.

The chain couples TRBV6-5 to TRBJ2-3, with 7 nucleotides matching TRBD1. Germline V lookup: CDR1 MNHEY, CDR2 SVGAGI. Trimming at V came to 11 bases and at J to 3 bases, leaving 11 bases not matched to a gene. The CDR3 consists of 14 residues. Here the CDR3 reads CAGSTGLGTDTQYF. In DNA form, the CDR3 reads TGTGCCGGCTCGACAGGGTTGGGTACAGATACGCAGTATTTT.

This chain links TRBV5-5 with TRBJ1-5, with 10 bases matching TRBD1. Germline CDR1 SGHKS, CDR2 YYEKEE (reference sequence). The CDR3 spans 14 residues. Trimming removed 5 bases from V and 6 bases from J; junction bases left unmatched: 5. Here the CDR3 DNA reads TGTGCCAGCAGAGGGACAGGGGTTGGTCAGCCCCAGCATTTT. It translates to CASRGTGVGQPQHF. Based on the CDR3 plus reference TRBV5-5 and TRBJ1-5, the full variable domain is DAGVTQSPTHLIKTRGQQVTLRCSPISGHKSVSWYQQVLGQGPQFIFQYYEKEERGRGNFPDRFSARQFPNYSSELNVNALLLGDSALYLCASRGTGVGQPQHFGDGTRLSIL.